The present TCR beta chain was sequenced within a study of CD8 T cells in ankylosing spondylitis (TCRdb year 2017). For the wider study: To find TCR variants linked to disease, the study profiled T cell receptor beta repertoires in ankylosing spondylitis patients and healthy donors. The full study cohort comprised 25 or so ankylosing spondylitis patients and roughly 110 healthy donors. Peripheral blood samples were taken, and synovial fluid was additionally collected from ankylosing spondylitis patients.

General study outcomes and caveats: A TCR beta motif of fewer than 10 highly homologous amino acid variants appeared characteristic of blood from ankylosing spondylitis patients. A CD8+ phenotype was shown by the disease-linked clones, which were found at relatively low frequencies in peripheral blood. The disease-linked clones were reported as significantly enriched in matched synovial fluid samples from ankylosing spondylitis patients. Some of the motif variants had been reported before in the synovial fluid and blood of reactive arthritis patients, a finding that suggests common disease-initiation mechanisms.

V ends up 3 bases short and J 6 bases short, with an unmatched junction base count of 5. Reading the germline V gene gives CDR1 SGHTA and CDR2 FQGNSA. Including cysteine and phenylalanine, the CDR3 has 14 amino acids. The entry retains the CDR3 DNA only, 42 bases that are in frame from base 1. This clonotype was found many times. Its antigen remains unidentified. It has no much larger one-base neighbor in the sample; base qualities were not kept. Instrument on record: Illumina HiSeq 2500. TCR beta libraries were prepared by quantitative 5'-RACE with molecular barcodes. As for the authors' bioinformatics: A new computational method, built on a probabilistic model of VDJ rearrangement, was used to identify disease-linked TCR variants. TCRdb reran the public reads through fastp at Q25 and MiXCR, keeping productive beta chains. Merged by CDR3 protein, the rows form single entries marked with the most common genes and DNA. Clone size and V and J calls follow TCRdb, not the original study. The sample table shows some 140,000 distinct CDR3 sequences, and approximately 7.4% are seen once. The ten largest clonotypes hold 12% of the sample.

Input material: blood, either unsorted or a sorted T cell fraction (not recorded which). The sequence joins TRBV7-2 to TRBJ2-1, with 7 central nucleotides matching TRBD1. This sequence originates from a female donor with ankylosing spondylitis or in good health (not recorded which). CDR3 region: CASSFEGALNEQFF. The nucleotide sequence is given as TGTGCCAGCAGCTTCGAGGGGGCGCTCAATGAGCAGTTCTTC. Outside the CDR3, residues come from the reference TRBV7-2 and TRBJ2-1 proteins, so the full variable domain is: GAGVSQSPSNKVTEKGKDVELRCDPISGHTALYWYRQSLGQGLEFLIYFQGNSAPDKSGLPSDRFSAERTGGSVSTLTIQRTQQEDSAVYLCASSFEGALNEQFFGPGTRLTVL.